Presented here are 32 T cell receptor beta chains from one specimen sequenced in a study of control samples from healthy donors and cancer patients (dated by TCRdb to between 2020 and 2021). Library method: the immunoSEQ multiplex PCR assay. Sourced from immuneACCESS, this table was stored by TCRdb with only in-frame sequences that have V and J called. A share of the clones is absent; for the studies checked, an unresolved V gene accounts for under half, and the remainder has no known explanation. The sample has roughly 180,000 clones on record, around 94% of them singletons. The ten largest account for around 1.3% of the sample. The material sequenced was blood. All receptors derive from a woman aged 18 to 35 in good health.

The chain couples TRBV12-5 to TRBJ2-3; weak D call: TRBD1 (6 bases). The CDR3 consists of 14 residues. Trimming left V 5 bases short and J 6 bases short, with 15 bases between. CDR1 is LGHNT and CDR2 is FRNRAP in the germline V gene. The CDR3 spells CASGPSGTWDTQYF. The CDR3 DNA is TGTGCTAGTGGTCCCTCCGGGACATGGGATACGCAGTATTTT.

This clone was counted only a few times. The chain has TRBV5-1 and TRBJ1-1; TRBD1 matches 8 bases. The CDR3 has 15 amino acids. The germline CDR1 and CDR2 sequences are SGHRS and YFSETQ. V lost 4 bases and J lost 3; bases outside the gene matches: 8. In DNA form, the CDR3 reads TGCGCCAGCAGCCTAATGGACAGGGCCGACACTGAAGCTTTCTTT. It translates to CASSLMDRADTEAFF.

The chain uses TRBV9 and TRBJ2-3; possible D gene TRBD1, 6 bases. Germline CDR1 and CDR2: SGDLS and YYNGEE. This CDR3 has 16 amino acids. The V end lost 1 base, the J end lost 4 bases, and 16 bases lay between the germline ends. The CDR3 bases are TGTGCCAGCAGCGTAACCTTGGACAGTCACCCAGATACGCAGTATTTT. Protein sequence: CASSVTLDSHPDTQYF.

CDR3 nucleotides: TGCGCCAGCAGCTTGGGGCTGCAGACTAATGAAAAACTGTTTTTT. Protein product: CASSLGLQTNEKLFF. The rearrangement uses TRBV5-1 and TRBJ1-4; D is unclear. Trimming took off 0 bases at V and 2 bases at J, with 8 bases between the two ends. Germline V gives CDR1 SGHRS, CDR2 YFSETQ. The CDR3 runs to 15 residues.

J is TRBJ1-1 and V is TRBV4-2; perhaps TRBD1 as D (6 bases). Deletions cut 6 bases from V and 6 bases from J, with 29 bases between. This CDR3 contains 18 residues. Per germline, CDR1 LGHNA and CDR2 YNFKEQ. The chain's CDR3 is CASRRLGGKGGLGAEAFF. CDR3 bases: TGTGCCAGCAGGCGCCTTGGAGGAAAGGGGGGCTTAGGTGCTGAAGCTTTCTTT.

The chain joins TRBV6-1 to TRBJ2-5, with D perhaps given as TRBD1 or TRBD2 (5 bases each). The CDR3 has 15 amino acids. CDR1 MNHNS and CDR2 SASEGT come from the germline V gene. Trimming pared 3 bases from V and 5 bases from J, leaving 16 bases between. The CDR3 bases are TGTGCCAGCAGTGAGTGGGGACGTAGGTGGGAGACCCAGTACTTC. Its protein is CASSEWGRRWETQYF.

The chain employs TRBV12-3 or TRBV12-4 and TRBJ2-7, with D possibly being TRBD2 (5 bases). V was cut by 3 bases and J by 4 bases, with 10 bases left in between. This CDR3 comprises 13 residues. As DNA, the CDR3 is TGTGCCAGCAGTTTTACGGGAATATACGAGCAGTACTTC. This gives the protein CASSFTGIYEQYF.

The DNA of the CDR3 is TGTGCCAGCAGTTTATTAGGGGAGCAGTTCTTC. It specifies CASSLLGEQFF. The chain combines TRBV6-5 with TRBJ2-1; D unclear. V shed 4 bases and J shed 10 bases, with 8 bases lying between them. CDR1 MNHEY and CDR2 SVGAGI come from the germline V gene. The CDR3 is 11 amino acids.

This clone was detected only once. V usage is TRBV19 and J usage is TRBJ1-2, with D possibly TRBD1 on 5 matching bases. CDR1 and CDR2 from the germline V gene are LNHDA and SQIVND (reference sequence). Trimming removed 2 bases from V and 8 bases from J, with 21 bases in between. There are 16 residues in the CDR3. CDR3 DNA: TGTGCCAGTAGTATAATCCCCCAGGGAATTAGGAGGGGCTACACCTTC. As protein: CASSIIPQGIRRGYTF. Supplemented by reference TRBV19 and TRBJ1-2, the full variable domain reads DGGITQSPKYLFRKEGQNVTLSCEQNLNHDAMYWYRQDPGQGLRLIYYSQIVNDFQKGDIAEGYSVSREKKESFPLTVTSAQKNPTAFYLCASSIIPQGIRRGYTFGSGTRLTVV.

The rearrangement uses TRBV21-1 and TRBJ1-1; the table's D gene call, TRBD1, was not cross checked with the DNA. TRBV21-1 is marked as a pseudogene. CDR3 length: 12 residues. The CDR3 bases are TGTGCCAGCAGCAAAGGGTGGCCTGAAGCTTTCTTT. Its protein product is CASSKGWPEAFF.

The CDR3: CASREGGSGNTIYF. The DNA for the CDR3 is TGTGCCAGCAGGGAGGGGGGCTCGGGAAACACCATATATTTT. The chain uses TRBV2 and TRBJ1-3; perhaps TRBD1 as D (6 bases). Per the germline V gene, CDR1 is SNHLY and CDR2 is FYNNEI. Trimming pared 6 bases from V and 4 bases from J, leaving 13 bases between. The length of the CDR3 is 14 residues.

The J gene is TRBJ2-1, the V gene TRBV11-1, with D perhaps matching TRBD1 (6 bases). Trimming took off 0 bases at V and 5 bases at J, with 14 bases between the two ends. This CDR3 comprises 16 residues. Germline V CDR1 and CDR2: SGHAT, FQDESV (reference sequence). CDR3 loop: CASSLATGQIDNEQFF. The CDR3 DNA reads as TGTGCCAGCAGCTTAGCGACGGGACAAATCGACAATGAGCAGTTCTTC.

This rearrangement joins TRBV11-2 to TRBJ1-4; tentatively, D is TRBD1 (5 bases). CDR1 and CDR2 from the germline V gene are SGHAT and FQNNGV. Trimming took 5 bases from V and 8 from J, leaving 18 bases between them. This CDR3 has 15 amino acids. This CDR3 reads CASSRWGSEGEKLFF. The CDR3 DNA reads TGTGCCAGCAGCCGTTGGGGGAGCGAAGGGGAAAAACTGTTTTTT.

This chain uses TRBV7-2 with TRBJ1-2, with 7 bases lining up with TRBD1. Germline V CDR1 and CDR2: SGHTA, FQGNSA. CDR3 length: 15 amino acids. With V trimmed by 6 bases and J by 7 bases, 14 bases remained unmatched. The CDR3 DNA sequence: TGTGCCAGCAGAAAACCCGACAGGGCAGGGGCTGGCTACACCTTC. Its translation: CASRKPDRAGAGYTF.

The chain employs TRBV7-2 and TRBJ1-2, with D maybe TRBD1 (5 bases). CDR1 and CDR2 (germline): SGHTA, FQGNSA. The V gene lost 2 bases and the J gene lost 4 bases, with 17 bases spanning the gap. The CDR3 length is 16 residues. The CDR3 nucleotides read TGTGCCAGCAGCTTACGAAATCCGTGGGACCTCTATGGCTACACCTTC. This sequence encodes CASSLRNPWDLYGYTF. The full variable domain, completed using reference TRBV7-2 and TRBJ1-2, is GAGVSQSPSNKVTEKGKDVELRCDPISGHTALYWYRQSLGQGLEFLIYFQGNSAPDKSGLPSDRFSAERTGGSVSTLTIQRTQQEDSAVYLCASSLRNPWDLYGYTFGSGTRLTVV.

The CDR3 nucleotides read TGTGCCAGCAGCTCCAGACAGGGGGCTAATGGCTACACCTTC. Translated, it gives CASSSRQGANGYTF. The rearrangement uses TRBV7-9 and TRBJ1-2, with 10 nucleotides matching TRBD1. Germline-derived CDR1 and CDR2 are SEHNR and FQNEAQ (reference sequence). After removal of 4 bases from V and 6 bases from J, the junction contained 5 bases not matched to a gene. CDR3 length equals 14 residues.

To note about this clone: No DNA is shown, since the ends of the CDR3 on it are uncertain; the CDR3 is the one TCRdb lists. The chain uses TRBV12-3 or TRBV12-4 and TRBJ2-3; TRBD1, the table's D call, was not compared with the DNA. The CDR3 contains 12 residues when both ends are counted. The CDR3 loop is CASSSVGAGAYF.

This chain connects TRBV10-3 to TRBJ1-6; 8 positions match TRBD1. The germline CDR1 and CDR2 sequences are ENHRY and SYGVKD. Trimming removed 10 bases from V and 6 bases from J; junction bases left unmatched: 5. The CDR3 totals 13 residues. The CDR3 DNA is TGTGCCACCGTGGGACAGGTTAATTCACCCCTCCACTTT. This encodes CATVGQVNSPLHF.

The V gene is TRBV6-5, the J gene TRBJ1-5; D uncertain. Looked up from germline, CDR1 is MNHEY and CDR2 is SVGAGI. Deletions cut 9 bases from V and 7 bases from J, with 10 bases between. The CDR3 has 11 residues. DNA of the CDR3: TGTGCCAGTAAGGACGGCCAGCCCCAGCATTTT. Its protein product is CASKDGQPQHF.

J is TRBJ2-3 and V is TRBV6-5; a weak D match, TRBD2 (6 bases). From germline, CDR1 is MNHEY and CDR2 SVGAGI. This CDR3 comprises 15 residues. The V end lost 6 bases, the J end lost 3 bases, and 16 bases lay between the germline ends. CDR3 region: CASSLDGSPTDTQYF. For the CDR3, the DNA is TGTGCCAGCAGCCTAGACGGGAGCCCAACAGATACGCAGTATTTT.

J is TRBJ2-2 and V is TRBV10-2; TRBD2 matches 9 bases. CDR1 and CDR2 (germline): WSHSY, SAAADI. CDR3 length equals 15 residues. Trimming at V came to 6 bases and at J to 4 bases, leaving 6 bases not matched to a gene. As DNA, the CDR3 is TGCGCCAGCAGCTTAGCGGGGGAAGGCACCGGGGAGCTGTTTTTT. Translating it yields CASSLAGEGTGELFF.

CDR3 loop: CASSAFGTGYQPQHF. CDR3 sequence (DNA): TGTGCCAGCAGTGCGTTCGGGACAGGGTATCAGCCCCAGCATTTT. The chain combines TRBV2 with TRBJ1-5; TRBD1 matches 9 bases. Trimming removed 4 bases from V and 5 bases from J; junction bases left unmatched: 6. Germline loops: CDR1 SNHLY, CDR2 FYNNEI. The CDR3 sequence is 15 residues long.

The rearrangement uses TRBV7-2 and TRBJ2-7; D may be TRBD2 (5 bases). CDR1 is SGHTA and CDR2 is FQGNSA in the germline V gene. V lost 7 bases and J lost 5, with 15 bases in between. CDR3 length: 13 amino acids. DNA of the CDR3: TGTGCCAGCATGGCGGGTAACGGAAACGAGCAGTACTTC. It translates to CASMAGNGNEQYF. Full variable domain (missing parts from reference TRBV7-2 and TRBJ2-7): GAGVSQSPSNKVTEKGKDVELRCDPISGHTALYWYRQSLGQGLEFLIYFQGNSAPDKSGLPSDRFSAERTGGSVSTLTIQRTQQEDSAVYLCASMAGNGNEQYFGPGTRLTVT.

The V and J genes are TRBV6-5 and TRBJ2-2, with TRBD2 as a possible D gene (5 bases). The CDR3 totals 15 residues. CDR1 is MNHEY, CDR2 SVGAGI, per germline. V was cut by 7 bases and J by 4 bases, with 16 bases left in between. CDR3 loop: CASTVGVWGTGELFF. CDR3 coding DNA: TGTGCCAGCACCGTCGGGGTATGGGGCACCGGGGAGCTGTTTTTT.

The chain uses TRBV6-6 and TRBJ1-4; D is unresolved. Germline CDR1 MNHNY, CDR2 SVGAGI (reference sequence). The CDR3 consists of 12 residues. Trimming left V 3 bases short and J 8 bases short, with 7 bases between. The CDR3 loop is CASSYSVEKLFF. The CDR3 nucleotides read TGTGCCAGCAGTTATTCGGTGGAAAAACTGTTTTTT.

CDR3 nucleotides: TGTGCCAGCAGCTCCGTCCTCCAAGCCTACGAGCAGTACTTC. Encoded protein: CASSSVLQAYEQYF. This chain joins TRBV6-2 or TRBV6-3 and TRBJ2-7; no clear D. Germline CDR1 is MNHEY and CDR2 is SVGEGT. The V and J ends lost 6 bases and 2 bases respectively, with 14 bases between them. The CDR3 length is 14 residues.

This rearrangement joins TRBV2 to TRBJ1-2; 7 bases are a match to TRBD1. Per germline, CDR1 SNHLY and CDR2 FYNNEI. The trim removed 6 bases at V and 5 bases at J, leaving 9 bases unmatched. This CDR3 comprises 14 residues. The CDR3 is CASRGRTGEYGYTF. DNA for the CDR3: TGTGCCAGCAGGGGTCGGACAGGAGAATATGGCTACACCTTC.

The V call is TRBV7-9, the J call TRBJ1-5, with D unresolved. The CDR3 has 13 amino acids. Germline V gene sequence: CDR1 SEHNR, CDR2 FQNEAQ (reference sequence). The V end was cut by 5 bases, the J end by 7 bases, with 12 bases between. The DNA for the CDR3 is TGTGCCAGCAGCGCGCAGGCGGGGCAGCCCCAGCATTTT. It translates to CASSAQAGQPQHF. Combining the CDR3 with reference TRBV7-9 and TRBJ1-5 gives the whole variable domain DTGVSQNPRHKITKRGQNVTFRCDPISEHNRLYWYRQTLGQGPEFLTYFQNEAQLEKSRLLSDRFSAERPKGSFSTLEIQRTEQGDSAMYLCASSAQAGQPQHFGDGTRLSIL.

The rearrangement uses TRBV19 and TRBJ1-2; TRBD1 matches 7 bases. The CDR3 is 16 residues long. Germline V gives CDR1 LNHDA, CDR2 SQIVND (reference sequence). V trimming: 2 bases; J trimming: 1 base; junction bases outside the gene matches: 7. CDR3 DNA: TGTGCCAGTAGTATATTAGGGGGCGCAGGTAACTATGGCTACACCTTC. Translation: CASSILGGAGNYGYTF.

The chain has TRBV4-3 and TRBJ2-1; 14 positions match TRBD2. The CDR3 loop spans 17 amino acids. Germline CDR1 LGHNA, CDR2 YSLEER. V shed 1 base and J 3 bases; nucleotides not matched to a gene: 2. The CDR3 spells CASSQGGLAGDYNEQFF. CDR3 coding DNA: TGCGCCAGCAGCCAAGGGGGACTAGCGGGAGACTACAATGAGCAGTTCTTC.

The J gene is TRBJ2-5, the V gene TRBV9; D is unclear. Per the germline V gene, CDR1 is SGDLS and CDR2 is YYNGEE. V lost 2 bases and J 1 base, leaving 6 bases between the germline ends. This CDR3 contains 13 residues. In nucleotides, the CDR3 is TGTGCCAGCAGCGTGACACTCCAAGAGACCCAGTACTTC. As protein: CASSVTLQETQYF.

This rearrangement joins TRBV13 to TRBJ1-6; D is possibly TRBD1 (5 bases). This CDR3 spans 16 amino acids. Trimming shortened V by 3 bases and J by 7 bases, and 16 bases separated the two germline ends. Germline V gives CDR1 PRHDT, CDR2 FYEKMQ (reference sequence). The CDR3 loop reads CASSFAGHALNSPLHF. CDR3 DNA sequence: TGTGCCAGCAGCTTCGCCGGACATGCATTGAATTCACCCCTCCACTTT.